The rows below give T cell receptor beta chains drawn from one sample of a study of T cells expressing NK-cell markers. TCRdb re-called the 5' RACE reads and gives one entry per CDR3 protein, without DNA. This sample's table reports 550,000 to 600,000 distinct CDR3 sequences. Material for sequencing was blood T cells: a sorted CD56 or NKG2C T cell subset, CD4+ or CD8+ T cells, or bulk PBMC T cells (not recorded which). The receptors stem from a man younger than 35 in good health. Both conserved end residues are part of each CDR3. Fields, in order: CDR3 length, V gene, J gene, CDR3 protein.

14,TRBV7-2,TRBJ1-5,CASSPTVSGQPQHF
15,TRBV19,TRBJ2-3,CASSIWEGTPDTQYF
16,TRBV28,TRBJ2-7,CASSLGDTTSSYEQYF
15,TRBV4-2,TRBJ1-4,CASSQQTGMGEKLFF
17,TRBV5-1,TRBJ2-1,CASSLAGLAGGQGEQFF
12,TRBV7-9,TRBJ2-7,CASSNREPEQYF
16,TRBV7-6,TRBJ2-1,CASSRAGPAGYNEQFF
15,TRBV4-2,TRBJ2-5,CASSQEGDSGETQYF
13,TRBV4-1,TRBJ2-5,CASSLIFQETQYF
16,TRBV18,TRBJ2-3,CASSTLGPTRTDTQYF
13,TRBV6-1,TRBJ2-5,CASRTGSGETQYF
15,TRBV6-2/TRBV6-3,TRBJ2-1,CASSYGLAGFGEQFF
16,TRBV28,TRBJ2-3,CASSLTGLGETDTQYF
13,TRBV3-1,TRBJ1-6,CASSQVPLAPLHF
15,TRBV6-2/TRBV6-3,TRBJ2-2,CASSDTGVRTGELFF
16,TRBV4-1,TRBJ2-3,CASSPGTAIGADTQYF
16,TRBV12-3/TRBV12-4,TRBJ1-5,CASSPPGAGVEQPQHF
13,TRBV20-1,TRBJ2-1,CSALGTSGSRMFF
16,TRBV5-5,TRBJ2-2,CASSPATGFFAGELFF
13,TRBV20-1,TRBJ2-3,CSAPAGSTDTQYF
12,TRBV10-3,TRBJ1-2,CAISETGSGYTF
15,TRBV20-1,TRBJ1-4,CSASKRVATNEKLFF
15,TRBV20-1,TRBJ2-2,CSARNNPSGSGELFF
16,TRBV4-2,TRBJ2-5,CASSQEPSGSMETQYF